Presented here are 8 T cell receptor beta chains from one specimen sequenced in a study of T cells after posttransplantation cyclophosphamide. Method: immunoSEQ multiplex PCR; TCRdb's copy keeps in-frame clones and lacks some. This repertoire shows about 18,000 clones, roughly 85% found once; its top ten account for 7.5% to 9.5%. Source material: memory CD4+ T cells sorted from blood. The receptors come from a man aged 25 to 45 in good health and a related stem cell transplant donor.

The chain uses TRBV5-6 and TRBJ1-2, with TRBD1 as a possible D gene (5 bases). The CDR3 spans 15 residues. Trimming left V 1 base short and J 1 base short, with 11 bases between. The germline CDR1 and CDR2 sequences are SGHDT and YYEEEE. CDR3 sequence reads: CASSLYGGNNYGYTF. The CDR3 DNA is TGTGCCAGCAGCTTGTACGGGGGAAATAACTATGGCTACACCTTC. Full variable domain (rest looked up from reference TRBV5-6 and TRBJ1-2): DAGVTQSPTHLIKTRGQQVTLRCSPKSGHDTVSWYQQALGQGPQFIFQYYEEEERQRGNFPDRFSGHQFPNYSSELNVNALLLGDSALYLCASSLYGGNNYGYTFGSGTRLTVV.

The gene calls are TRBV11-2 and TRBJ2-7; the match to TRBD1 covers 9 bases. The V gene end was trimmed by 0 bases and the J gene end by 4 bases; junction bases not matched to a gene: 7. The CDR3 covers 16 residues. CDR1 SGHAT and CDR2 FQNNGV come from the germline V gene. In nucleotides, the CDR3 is TGTGCCAGCAGCTTAGATATGGGACAGGGTCTTTACGAGCAGTACTTC. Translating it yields CASSLDMGQGLYEQYF.

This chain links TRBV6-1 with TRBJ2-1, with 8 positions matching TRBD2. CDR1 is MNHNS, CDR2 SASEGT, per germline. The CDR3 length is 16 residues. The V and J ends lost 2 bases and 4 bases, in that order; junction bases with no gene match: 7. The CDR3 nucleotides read TGTGCCAGCAGTGAAAGGGGCGGGGGGACTTACAATGAGCAGTTCTTC. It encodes CASSERGGGTYNEQFF.

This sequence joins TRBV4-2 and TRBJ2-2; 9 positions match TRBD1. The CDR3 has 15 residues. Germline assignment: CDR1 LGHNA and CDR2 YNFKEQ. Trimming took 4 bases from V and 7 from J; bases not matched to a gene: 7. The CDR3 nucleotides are TGTGCCAGCAGCCTCGACAGGGGGGCGAACGGGGAGCTGTTTTTT. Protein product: CASSLDRGANGELFF.

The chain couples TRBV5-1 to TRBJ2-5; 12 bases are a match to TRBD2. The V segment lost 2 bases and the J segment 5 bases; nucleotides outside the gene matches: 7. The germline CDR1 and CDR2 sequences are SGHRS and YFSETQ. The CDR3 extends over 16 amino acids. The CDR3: CASSLLLAGGSETQYF. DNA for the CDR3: TGCGCCAGCAGCTTACTACTAGCGGGGGGAAGCGAGACCCAGTACTTC.

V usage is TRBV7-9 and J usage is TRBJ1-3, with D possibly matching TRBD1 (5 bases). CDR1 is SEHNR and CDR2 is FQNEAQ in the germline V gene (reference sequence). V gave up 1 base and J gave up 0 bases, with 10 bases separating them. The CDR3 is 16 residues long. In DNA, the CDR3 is TGTGCCAGCAGCTTAGGTCAGGGAAGCTCTGGAAACACCATATATTTT. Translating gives CASSLGQGSSGNTIYF.

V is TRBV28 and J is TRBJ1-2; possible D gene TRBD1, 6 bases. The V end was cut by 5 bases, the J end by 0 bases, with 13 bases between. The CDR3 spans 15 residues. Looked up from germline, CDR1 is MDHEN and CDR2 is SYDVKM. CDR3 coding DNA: TGTGCCAGCAGTCCCCCGGGACAACCTAACTATGGCTACACCTTC. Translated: CASSPPGQPNYGYTF.

CDR3 sequence reads: CASSLLAGGPRYNEQFF. The CDR3 nucleotides read TGTGCCAGCAGTTTACTAGCGGGGGGACCCAGATACAATGAGCAGTTCTTC. The chain recombines TRBV27 with TRBJ2-1, with 11 bases fitting TRBD2. Germline lookup yields CDR1 MNHEY and CDR2 SMNVEV (reference sequence). The CDR3 is made up of 17 amino acids. Losses at the gene ends were 2 bases for V and 4 bases for J; bases not matched to a gene: 7.